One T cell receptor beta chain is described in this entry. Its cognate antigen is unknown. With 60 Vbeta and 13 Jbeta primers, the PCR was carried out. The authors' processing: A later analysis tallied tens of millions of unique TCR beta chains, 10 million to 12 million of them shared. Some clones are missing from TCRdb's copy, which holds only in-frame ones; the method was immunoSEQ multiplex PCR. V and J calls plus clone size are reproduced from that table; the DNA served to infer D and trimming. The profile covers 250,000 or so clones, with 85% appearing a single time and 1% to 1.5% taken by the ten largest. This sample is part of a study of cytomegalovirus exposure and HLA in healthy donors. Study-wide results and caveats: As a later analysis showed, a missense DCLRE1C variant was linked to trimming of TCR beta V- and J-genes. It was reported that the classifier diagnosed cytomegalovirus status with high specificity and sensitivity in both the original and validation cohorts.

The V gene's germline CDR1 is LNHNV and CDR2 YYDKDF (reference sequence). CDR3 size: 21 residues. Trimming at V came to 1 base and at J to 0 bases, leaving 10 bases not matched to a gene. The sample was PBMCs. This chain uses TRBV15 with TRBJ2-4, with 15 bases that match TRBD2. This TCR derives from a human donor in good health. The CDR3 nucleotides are TGTGCCACCAGCAGAGGTCAAGGGGGACTAGCGGGAGGTCTAGCCAAAAACATTCAGTACTTC. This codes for CATSRGQGGLAGGLAKNIQYF.